A single sample is the source of the 16 T cell receptor beta chains below, sequenced in a study of T cell responses to AZD1222 COVID-19 vaccine (dated by TCRdb to the early 2020s). To prepare the library, the immunoSEQ multiplex PCR assay was applied. The source is immuneACCESS, and TCRdb retained only in-frame sequences with V and J called. Part of the clones is not carried over; for the studies checked, unresolved V genes explain less than half of this, and the remainder is unexplained. This sample is represented by under 110,000 clones; roughly 87% of them were singletons. The ten largest clonotypes hold approximately 15% of the sample. The time point label on this specimen signifies: baseline before first vaccination. The material was peripheral blood, obtained on day 0 of AZD1222 vaccination. The receptors come from an adult in good health.

The chain recombines TRBV28 with TRBJ1-2, with 10 bases matching TRBD1. Germline V lookup: CDR1 MDHEN, CDR2 SYDVKM. Trimming cost V 6 bases and J 5 bases; bases outside gene matches: 3. This CDR3 has 13 amino acids. CDR3 DNA: TGTGCCAGCAGCCCGGGACAGGGGTATGGCTACACCTTC. The encoded protein is CASSPGQGYGYTF.

This chain connects TRBV7-9 to TRBJ2-7, with TRBD1 matching over 8 bases. V lost 5 bases to trimming and J lost 3 bases; unmatched junction nucleotides: 6. Germline V gene lookup returns CDR1 SEHNR and CDR2 FQNEAQ (reference sequence). This CDR3 region has 14 residues. In DNA, the CDR3 is TGTGCCAGCAGCCAGGTCACAGGGGGCTACGAGCAGTACTTC. Amino acid sequence: CASSQVTGGYEQYF. The full variable domain, its missing parts supplied by reference TRBV7-9 and TRBJ2-7, is DTGVSQNPRHKITKRGQNVTFRCDPISEHNRLYWYRQTLGQGPEFLTYFQNEAQLEKSRLLSDRFSAERPKGSFSTLEIQRTEQGDSAMYLCASSQVTGGYEQYFGPGTRLTVT.

The rearrangement uses TRBV10-1 and TRBJ1-2, with 11 positions matching TRBD1. This CDR3 region has 17 residues. V lost 6 bases and J lost 5; bases outside the gene matches: 14. Germline V lookup: CDR1 WNHNN, CDR2 SYGVQD (reference sequence). The CDR3: CASSPDIGQGAPYGYTF. The CDR3 DNA follows: TGCGCCAGCAGCCCTGACATCGGACAGGGGGCCCCGTATGGCTACACCTTC.

CDR3 region: CASSQVNTGRYF. The CDR3 bases are TGTGCCAGCAGCCAAGTAAACACGGGGCGGTACTTC. The chain combines TRBV14 with TRBJ2-5; either TRBD1 or TRBD2 may fit D (5 bases each). This CDR3 is 12 amino acids long. The germline gives CDR1 SGHDN, CDR2 FVKESK. The V gene lost 1 base and the J gene lost 13 bases, with 13 bases spanning the gap.

V is TRBV5-8 and J is TRBJ1-5; 10 bases agree with TRBD1. V lost 0 bases to trimming and J lost 9 bases; unmatched junction nucleotides: 9. The CDR3 extends over 16 amino acids. Germline CDR1 and CDR2: SGHTS and YDEGEE. CDR3 sequence (DNA): TGTGCCAGCAGCTTGGGGAGACAGGGGGCCCGGGGGCCCCAGCATTTT. It translates to CASSLGRQGARGPQHF. The full variable domain, rest sourced from reference TRBV5-8 and TRBJ1-5, is EAGVTQSPTHLIKTRGQQATLRCSPISGHTSVYWYQQALGLGLQFLLWYDEGEERNRGNFPPRFSGRQFPNYSSELNVNALELEDSALYLCASSLGRQGARGPQHFGDGTRLSIL.

The V and J genes are TRBV5-1 and TRBJ2-7; D is possibly TRBD2 (6 bases). The germline V gene encodes CDR1 SGHRS and CDR2 YFSETQ. This CDR3 has 13 residues. V was cut by 4 bases and J by 0 bases, with 8 bases left in between. The CDR3 DNA is TGCGCCAGCAGCCCCGGGAGCTCCTACGAGCAGTACTTC. Protein: CASSPGSSYEQYF.

This clone was counted between two and nine times. The CDR3 spells CASSGLANSYNEQFF. CDR3 DNA: TGTGCCAGTAGTGGACTAGCGAACTCCTACAATGAGCAGTTCTTC. The chain employs TRBV19 and TRBJ2-1, with 9 bases that match TRBD2. Germline CDR1 is LNHDA and CDR2 is SQIVND (reference sequence). The CDR3 covers 15 residues. V lost 5 bases, J lost 0 bases, and 2 bases stayed unmatched.

This clone was detected only a few times. The V and J genes are TRBV6-5 and TRBJ2-2; 7 nucleotides line up with TRBD2. V trimming: 7 bases; J trimming: 0 bases; junction bases outside the gene matches: 2. CDR1 is MNHEY, CDR2 SVGAGI, per germline. The CDR3 has 14 residues. In DNA form, the CDR3 reads TGTGCCAGCATCCTAGCGGCGAACACCGGGGAGCTGTTTTTT. Encoded protein: CASILAANTGELFF.

This clone was seen once. The gene calls are TRBV28 and TRBJ2-7; 7 positions match TRBD2. The CDR3 consists of 15 residues. Germline V gene sequence: CDR1 MDHEN, CDR2 SYDVKM. V was pared by 6 bases and J by 0 bases, with 8 bases of the junction left unmatched. The CDR3 DNA sequence: TGTGCCAGCAGCTTAGCGGGCAAGAGCTCCTACGAGCAGTACTTC. It yields the protein CASSLAGKSSYEQYF. Based on the CDR3 plus reference TRBV28 and TRBJ2-7, the full variable domain is DVKVTQSSRYLVKRTGEKVFLECVQDMDHENMFWYRQDPGLGLRLIYFSYDVKMKEKGDIPEGYSVSREKKERFSLILESASTNQTSMYLCASSLAGKSSYEQYFGPGTRLTVT.

The chain links TRBV28 to TRBJ1-1, with a tentative D call TRBD1 (6 bases). The CDR3 is 15 residues long. Trimming cost V 2 bases and J 5 bases, with 15 bases left between them. The germline gives CDR1 MDHEN, CDR2 SYDVKM. CDR3: CASSLGVKGGTEAFF. For the CDR3, the DNA is TGTGCCAGCAGTTTAGGGGTAAAGGGGGGAACTGAAGCTTTCTTT.

The V call is TRBV10-3, the J call TRBJ2-7, with 13 bases identical to TRBD2. Losses at the gene ends were 6 bases for V and 6 bases for J; bases not matched to a gene: 5. The CDR3 contains 14 residues. From germline, CDR1 is ENHRY and CDR2 SYGVKD. The CDR3 DNA is TGTGCCATCAGGAGGACTAGCGGGAGTAGCGAGCAGTACTTC. Translation gives CAIRRTSGSSEQYF.

The chain employs TRBV30 and TRBJ1-6; no definite D call. The CDR3 contains 13 residues. Germline CDR1 is GTSNPN and CDR2 is SVGIG (reference sequence). Trimming pared 2 bases from V and 10 bases from J, leaving 12 bases between. DNA of the CDR3: TGTGCCTGGAGTTTGACGGAGAACTCACCCCTCCACTTT. Its translation: CAWSLTENSPLHF.

The V call is TRBV19, the J call TRBJ2-7; possible D gene TRBD1, 5 bases. The V and J ends lost 3 bases and 4 bases respectively, with 13 bases between them. Germline V gives CDR1 LNHDA, CDR2 SQIVND (reference sequence). The CDR3 runs 14 residues. In DNA form, the CDR3 reads TGTGCCAGTAGTATTTATGGGGCTGAGTACGAGCAGTACTTC. Its translation: CASSIYGAEYEQYF.

The J gene is TRBJ2-1, the V gene TRBV24-1; unclear D gene. CDR1 and CDR2 from the germline V gene are KGHDR and SFDVKD. Trimming shortened V by 3 bases and J by 4 bases, and 3 bases separated the two germline ends. The CDR3 loop spans 12 amino acids. CDR3 protein: CATSDGYNEQFF. The CDR3 region has the DNA TGTGCCACCAGTGATGGATACAATGAGCAGTTCTTC.

This clone occurred a few times. The chain links TRBV18 to TRBJ2-7; D might be TRBD2 (5 bases). This CDR3 contains 14 residues. Per germline, CDR1 KGHSH and CDR2 LQKENI. V was clipped by 6 bases and J by 5 bases, with 17 bases between them. The CDR3 nucleotides are TGTGCCAGCTCGCCCTCGCAAGGGAGCGACGAGCAGTACTTC. Encoded protein: CASSPSQGSDEQYF.

This clone was seen once. The V gene is TRBV6-5, the J gene TRBJ1-2; maybe TRBD1 (6 bases). Trimming took off 0 bases at V and 4 bases at J, with 12 bases between the two ends. Germline lookup yields CDR1 MNHEY and CDR2 SVGAGI. The CDR3 is 15 amino acids. CDR3 DNA sequence: TGTGCCAGCAGTTACTCGAAACAGGGCGCCTATGGCTACACCTTC. The encoded protein is CASSYSKQGAYGYTF.